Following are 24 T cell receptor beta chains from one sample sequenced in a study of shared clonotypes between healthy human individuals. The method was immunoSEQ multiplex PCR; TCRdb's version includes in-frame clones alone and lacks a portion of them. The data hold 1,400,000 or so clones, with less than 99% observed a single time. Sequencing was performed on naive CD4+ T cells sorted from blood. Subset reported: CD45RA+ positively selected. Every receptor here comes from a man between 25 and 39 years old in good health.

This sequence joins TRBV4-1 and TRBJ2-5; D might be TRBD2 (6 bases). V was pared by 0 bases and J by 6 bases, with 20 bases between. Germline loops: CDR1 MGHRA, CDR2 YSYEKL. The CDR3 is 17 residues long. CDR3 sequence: CASSQEVGLLDVQTQYF. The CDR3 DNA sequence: TGCGCCAGCAGCCAAGAGGTGGGACTCCTGGACGTACAGACCCAGTACTTC.

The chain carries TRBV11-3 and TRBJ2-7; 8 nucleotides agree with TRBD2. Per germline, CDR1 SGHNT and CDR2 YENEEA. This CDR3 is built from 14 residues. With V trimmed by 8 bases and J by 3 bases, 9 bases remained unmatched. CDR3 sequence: CASSLTGTSYEQYF. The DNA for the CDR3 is TGTGCCAGCTCCCTGACCGGGACTAGCTACGAGCAGTACTTC. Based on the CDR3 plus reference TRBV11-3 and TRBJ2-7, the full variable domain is EAGVVQSPRYKIIEKKQPVAFWCNPISGHNTLYWYLQNLGQGPELLIRYENEEAVDDSQLPKDRFSAERLKGVDSTLKIQPAELGDSAVYLCASSLTGTSYEQYFGPGTRLTVT.

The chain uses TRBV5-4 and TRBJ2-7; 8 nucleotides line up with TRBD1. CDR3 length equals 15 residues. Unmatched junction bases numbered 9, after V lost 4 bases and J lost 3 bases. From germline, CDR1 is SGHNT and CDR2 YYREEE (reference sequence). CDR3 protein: CASSAPGQGGYEQYF. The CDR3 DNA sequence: TGTGCCAGCAGCGCCCCCGGACAGGGAGGCTACGAGCAGTACTTC.

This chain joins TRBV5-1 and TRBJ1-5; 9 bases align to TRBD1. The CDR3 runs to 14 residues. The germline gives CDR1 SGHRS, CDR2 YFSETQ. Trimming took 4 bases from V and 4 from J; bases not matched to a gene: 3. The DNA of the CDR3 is TGCGCCAGCAGCGAGGGACAGGGTAATCAGCCCCAGCATTTT. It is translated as CASSEGQGNQPQHF.

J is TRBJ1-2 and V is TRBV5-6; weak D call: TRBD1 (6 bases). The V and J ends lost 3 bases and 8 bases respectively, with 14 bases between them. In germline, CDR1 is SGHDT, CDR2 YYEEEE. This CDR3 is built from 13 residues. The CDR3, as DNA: TGTGCCAGCAGCTCCCAGGGGCGACGGGGCTACACCTTC. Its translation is CASSSQGRRGYTF.

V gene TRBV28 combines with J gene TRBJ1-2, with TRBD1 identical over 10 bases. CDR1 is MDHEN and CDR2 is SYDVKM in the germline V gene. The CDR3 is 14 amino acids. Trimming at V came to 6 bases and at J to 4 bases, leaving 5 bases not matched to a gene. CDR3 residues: CASSRGDRGYGYTF. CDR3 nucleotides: TGTGCCAGCAGCCGGGGGGACAGGGGCTATGGCTACACCTTC.

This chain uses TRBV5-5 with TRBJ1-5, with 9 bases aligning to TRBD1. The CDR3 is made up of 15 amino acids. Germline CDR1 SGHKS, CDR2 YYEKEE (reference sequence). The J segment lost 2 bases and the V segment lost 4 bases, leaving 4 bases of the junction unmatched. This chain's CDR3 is CASSNRTGGNQPQHF. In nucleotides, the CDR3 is TGTGCCAGCAGCAATAGGACAGGGGGCAATCAGCCCCAGCATTTT.

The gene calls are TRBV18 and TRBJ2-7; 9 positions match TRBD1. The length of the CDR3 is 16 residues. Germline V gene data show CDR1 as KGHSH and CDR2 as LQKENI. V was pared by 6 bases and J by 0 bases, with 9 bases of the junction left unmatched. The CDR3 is CASSPLGQGLSYEQYF. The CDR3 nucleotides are TGTGCCAGCTCTCCATTGGGACAGGGACTCTCCTACGAGCAGTACTTC.

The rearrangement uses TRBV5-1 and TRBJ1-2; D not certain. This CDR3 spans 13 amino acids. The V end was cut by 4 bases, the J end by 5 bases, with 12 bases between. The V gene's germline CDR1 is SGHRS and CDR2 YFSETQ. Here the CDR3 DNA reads TGCGCCAGCAGCGGGTCACCGGGGTATGGCTACACCTTC. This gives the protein CASSGSPGYGYTF.

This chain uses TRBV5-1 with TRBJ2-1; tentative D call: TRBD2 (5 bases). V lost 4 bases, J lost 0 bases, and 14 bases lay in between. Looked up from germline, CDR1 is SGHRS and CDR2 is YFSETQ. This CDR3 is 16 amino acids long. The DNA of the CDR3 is TGCGCCAGCAGCAGAGCAGGAGGCGTCTCCTACAATGAGCAGTTCTTC. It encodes CASSRAGGVSYNEQFF.

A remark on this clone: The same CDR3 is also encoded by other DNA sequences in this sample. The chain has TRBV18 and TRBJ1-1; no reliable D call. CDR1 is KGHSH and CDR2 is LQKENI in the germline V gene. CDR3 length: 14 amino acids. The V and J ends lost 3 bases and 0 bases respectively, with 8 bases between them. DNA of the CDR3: TGTGCCAGCTCACCCGGCACCTTGAACACTGAAGCTTTCTTT. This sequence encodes CASSPGTLNTEAFF.

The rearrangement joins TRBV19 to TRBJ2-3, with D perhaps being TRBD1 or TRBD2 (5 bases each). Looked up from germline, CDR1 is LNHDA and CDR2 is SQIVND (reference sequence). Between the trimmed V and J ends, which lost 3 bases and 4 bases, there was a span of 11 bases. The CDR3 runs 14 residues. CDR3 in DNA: TGTGCCAGTAGTATCGGGACGCCAGCAGATACGCAGTATTTT. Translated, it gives CASSIGTPADTQYF.

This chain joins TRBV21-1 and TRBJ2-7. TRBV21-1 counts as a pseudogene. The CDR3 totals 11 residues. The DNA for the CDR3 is TGTGCCAGCATTATCGGGGGCAAAAGGGACTTC. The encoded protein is CASIIGGKRDF.

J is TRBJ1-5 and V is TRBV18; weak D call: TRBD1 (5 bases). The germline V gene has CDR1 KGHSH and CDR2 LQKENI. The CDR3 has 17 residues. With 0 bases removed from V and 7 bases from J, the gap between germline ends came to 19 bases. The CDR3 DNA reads TGTGCCAGCTCACCACCTAACACAGGCCGGCGGAGCCAGCCCCAGCATTTT. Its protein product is CASSPPNTGRRSQPQHF. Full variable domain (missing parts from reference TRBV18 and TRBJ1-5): NAGVMQNPRHLVRRRGQEARLRCSPMKGHSHVYWYRQLPEEGLKFMVYLQKENIIDESGMPKERFSAEFPKEGPSILRIQQVVRGDSAAYFCASSPPNTGRRSQPQHFGDGTRLSIL.

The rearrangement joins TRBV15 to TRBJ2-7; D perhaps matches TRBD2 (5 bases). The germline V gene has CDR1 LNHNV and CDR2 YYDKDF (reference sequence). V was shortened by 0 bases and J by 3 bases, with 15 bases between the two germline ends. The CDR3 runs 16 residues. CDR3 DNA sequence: TGTGCCACCAGCAGAGACGGGCTAGCAGTGAACTACGAGCAGTACTTC. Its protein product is CATSRDGLAVNYEQYF.

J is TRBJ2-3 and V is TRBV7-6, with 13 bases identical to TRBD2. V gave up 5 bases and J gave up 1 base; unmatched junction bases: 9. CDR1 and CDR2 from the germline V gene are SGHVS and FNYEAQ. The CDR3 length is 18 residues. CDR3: CASSLRTSGSFGTDTQYF. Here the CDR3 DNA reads TGTGCCAGCAGCCTACGGACTAGCGGGAGTTTCGGCACAGATACGCAGTATTTT.

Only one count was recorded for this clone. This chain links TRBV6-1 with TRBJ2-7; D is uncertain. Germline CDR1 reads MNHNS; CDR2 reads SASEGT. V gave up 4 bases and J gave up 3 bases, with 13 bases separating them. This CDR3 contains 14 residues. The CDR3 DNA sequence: TGTGCCAGCAGTGCAGGATCGAAAATCTACGAGCAGTACTTC. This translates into CASSAGSKIYEQYF.

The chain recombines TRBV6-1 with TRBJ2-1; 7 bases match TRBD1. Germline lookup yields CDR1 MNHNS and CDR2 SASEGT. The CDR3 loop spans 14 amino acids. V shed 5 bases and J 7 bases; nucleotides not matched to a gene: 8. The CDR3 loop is CASSRGTAGNEQFF. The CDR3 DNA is TGTGCCAGCAGTAGGGGGACAGCCGGGAATGAGCAGTTCTTC.

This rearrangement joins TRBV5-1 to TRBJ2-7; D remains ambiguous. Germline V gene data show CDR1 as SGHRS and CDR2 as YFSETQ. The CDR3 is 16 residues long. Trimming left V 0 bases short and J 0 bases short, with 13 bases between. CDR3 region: CASSLGSQTSSYEQYF. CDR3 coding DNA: TGCGCCAGCAGCTTGGGTTCACAGACGAGCTCCTACGAGCAGTACTTC.

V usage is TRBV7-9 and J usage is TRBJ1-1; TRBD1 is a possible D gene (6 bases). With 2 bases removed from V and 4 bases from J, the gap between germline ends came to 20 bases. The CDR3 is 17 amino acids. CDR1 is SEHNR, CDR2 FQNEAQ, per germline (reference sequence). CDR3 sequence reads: CASSLPFWQGLGTEAFF. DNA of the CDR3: TGTGCCAGCAGCTTACCCTTCTGGCAGGGGTTGGGCACTGAAGCTTTCTTT.

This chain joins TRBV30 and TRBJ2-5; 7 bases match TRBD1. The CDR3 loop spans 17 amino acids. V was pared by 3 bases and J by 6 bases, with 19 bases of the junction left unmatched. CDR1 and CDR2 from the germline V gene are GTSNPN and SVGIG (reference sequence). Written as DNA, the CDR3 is TGTGCCTGGAGCCCGAAACCCGGGACAGTGACCCATCAGACCCAGTACTTC. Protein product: CAWSPKPGTVTHQTQYF. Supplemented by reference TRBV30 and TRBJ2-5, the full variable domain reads SQTIHQWPATLVQPVGSPLSLECTVEGTSNPNLYWYRQAAGRGLQLLFYSVGIGQISSEVPQNLSASRPQDRQFILSSKKLLLSDSGFYLCAWSPKPGTVTHQTQYFGPGTRLLVL.

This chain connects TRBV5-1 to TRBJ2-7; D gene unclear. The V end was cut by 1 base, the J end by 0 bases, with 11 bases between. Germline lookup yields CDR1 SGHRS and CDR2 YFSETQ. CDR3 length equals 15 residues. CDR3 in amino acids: CASSLLPQSSYEQYF. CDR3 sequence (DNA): TGCGCCAGCAGCTTGTTGCCCCAGAGCTCCTACGAGCAGTACTTC.

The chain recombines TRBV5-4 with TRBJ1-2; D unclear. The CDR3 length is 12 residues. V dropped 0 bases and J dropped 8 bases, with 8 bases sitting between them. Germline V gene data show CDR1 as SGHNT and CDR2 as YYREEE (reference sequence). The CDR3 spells CASSLDSVGYTF. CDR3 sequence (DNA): TGTGCCAGCAGCTTGGATTCAGTAGGCTACACCTTC.

The CDR3 bases are TGTGCCAGCCTACTAGCAATCCCCACCGGGGAGCTGTTTTTT. This sequence encodes CASLLAIPTGELFF. V gene TRBV6-1 combines with J gene TRBJ2-2, with TRBD2 as a possible D gene (6 bases). V shed 8 bases and J shed 4 bases, with 14 bases lying between them. Germline V lookup: CDR1 MNHNS, CDR2 SASEGT. The CDR3 loop spans 14 amino acids.